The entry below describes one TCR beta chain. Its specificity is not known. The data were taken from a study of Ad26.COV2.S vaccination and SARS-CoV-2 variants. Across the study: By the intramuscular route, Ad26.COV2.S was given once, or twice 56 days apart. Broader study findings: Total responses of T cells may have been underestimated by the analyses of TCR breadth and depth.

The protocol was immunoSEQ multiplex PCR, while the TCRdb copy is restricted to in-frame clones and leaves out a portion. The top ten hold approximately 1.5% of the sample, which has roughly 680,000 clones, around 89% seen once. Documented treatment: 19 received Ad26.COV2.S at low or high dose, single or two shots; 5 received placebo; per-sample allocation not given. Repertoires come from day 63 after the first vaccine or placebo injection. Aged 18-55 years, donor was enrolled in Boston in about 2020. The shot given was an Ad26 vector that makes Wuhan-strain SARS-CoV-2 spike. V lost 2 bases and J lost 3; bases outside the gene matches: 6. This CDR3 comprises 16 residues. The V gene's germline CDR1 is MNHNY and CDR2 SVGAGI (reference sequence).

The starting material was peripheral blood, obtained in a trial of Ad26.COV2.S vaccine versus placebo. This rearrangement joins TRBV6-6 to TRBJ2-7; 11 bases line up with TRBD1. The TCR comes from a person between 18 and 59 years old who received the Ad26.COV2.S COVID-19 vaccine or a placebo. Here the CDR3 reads CASSYAGQGARYEQYF. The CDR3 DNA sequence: TGTGCCAGCAGTTACGCCGGACAGGGGGCCCGCTACGAGCAGTACTTC.